This TCR beta chain was documented in a study of tumour-infiltrating T cells in Burkitt lymphoma. About the study: All epidemiological Burkitt lymphoma subtypes were represented in the cohort. Overall and progression-free survival were predicted by productive clonality. Whole-study findings and limits: Many Burkitt lymphoma patients shared several public clonotypes.

TCRdb's copy holds only in-frame clones and misses some; the assay was immunoSEQ multiplex PCR. The repertoire includes about 50,000 clones, roughly 30% of them detected once, and roughly 2.8% sits in the top ten. This clone was seen more than once but under ten times. The antigen is unknown. Sequencing was done on a sample of tumor tissue. The receptor was derived from a human donor with Burkitt lymphoma.

Here the CDR3 DNA reads TGTGCCATCAGTGTTAACAGGGGTTTTGACACTGAAGCTTTCTTT. Its translation: CAISVNRGFDTEAFF. V is TRBV10-3 and J is TRBJ1-1; TRBD1 matches at 7 bases. The V gene's germline CDR1 is ENHRY and CDR2 SYGVKD. The CDR3 sequence is 15 residues long. V dropped 4 bases and J dropped 3; count of bases not matched to a gene: 8.